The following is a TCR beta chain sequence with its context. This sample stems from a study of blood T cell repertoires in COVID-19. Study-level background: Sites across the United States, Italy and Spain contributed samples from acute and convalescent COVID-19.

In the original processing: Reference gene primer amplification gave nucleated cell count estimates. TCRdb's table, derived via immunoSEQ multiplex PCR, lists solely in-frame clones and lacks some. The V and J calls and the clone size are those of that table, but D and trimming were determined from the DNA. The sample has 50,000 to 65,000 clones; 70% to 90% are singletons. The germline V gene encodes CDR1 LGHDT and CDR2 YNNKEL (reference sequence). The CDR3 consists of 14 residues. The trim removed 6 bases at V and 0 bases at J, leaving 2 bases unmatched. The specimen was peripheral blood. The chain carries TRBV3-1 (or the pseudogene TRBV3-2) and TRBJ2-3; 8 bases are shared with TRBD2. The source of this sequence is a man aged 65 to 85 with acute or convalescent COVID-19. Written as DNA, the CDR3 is TGTGCCAGCAGGAGCGGGGGAAGCACAGATACGCAGTATTTT. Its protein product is CASRSGGSTDTQYF.